The 7 T cell receptor beta chains below were found in one sample sequenced in a study of OX40 agonist ivuxolimab in advanced cancers. Profiling relied on immunoSEQ multiplex PCR, and the TCRdb table lists in-frame clones only, not all of them. The sample lists some 64,000 clones, around nine tenths seen once, with around 25% in the top ten. Specimen: CD4+ or CD8+ T cells sorted from blood, collected in a trial of the OX40 agonist ivuxolimab. The source of these receptors is an adult with an advanced solid tumor such as melanoma, head and neck, liver or kidney cancer.

The CDR3 DNA sequence: TGTGCCAGCAGCTTAGAAGGGATGGACTATGGCTACACCTTC. Translating it yields CASSLEGMDYGYTF. The rearrangement uses TRBV7-9 and TRBJ1-2; D is unresolved. The CDR3 is made up of 14 amino acids. Germline CDR1 is SEHNR and CDR2 is FQNEAQ (reference sequence). The germline V and J ends were trimmed by 1 base and 3 bases, with 9 bases remaining between them.

The chain combines TRBV28 with TRBJ1-1; 9 nucleotides line up with TRBD1. The CDR3 covers 16 residues. With V trimmed by 1 base and J by 1 base, 4 bases remained unmatched. Germline CDR1 is MDHEN and CDR2 is SYDVKM. In DNA, the CDR3 is TGTGCCAGCAGTTTATTACCGGGACAGGGGAACACTGAAGCTTTCTTT. This gives the protein CASSLLPGQGNTEAFF.

This clone was seen more than once but under ten times. The chain links TRBV4-2 to TRBJ1-2, with D uncertain. The V gene lost 1 base and the J gene lost 4 bases, with 16 bases spanning the gap. Germline V gene lookup returns CDR1 LGHNA and CDR2 YNFKEQ. The CDR3 consists of 16 residues. This chain's CDR3 is CASSQAVGFGSYGYTF. CDR3 in DNA: TGTGCCAGCAGCCAAGCTGTGGGATTCGGGAGCTATGGCTACACCTTC.

The V call is TRBV30, the J call TRBJ2-7; either TRBD1 or TRBD2 may fit D (6 bases each). CDR1 and CDR2 from the germline V gene are GTSNPN and SVGIG (reference sequence). V shed 0 bases and J shed 2 bases, with 8 bases lying between them. CDR3 length equals 13 residues. CDR3 nucleotide sequence: TGTGCCTGGAGTGTGGGGGGCACCTACGAGCAGTACTTC. As protein: CAWSVGGTYEQYF.

This clone was picked up one time. The V and J genes are TRBV7-7 and TRBJ2-1, with D possibly being TRBD2 (5 bases). Trimming removed 5 bases from V and 1 base from J, with 9 bases in between. Germline CDR1 and CDR2: SSHAT and FNYEAQ (reference sequence). The CDR3 runs to 14 residues. Here the CDR3 DNA reads TGTGCCAGCAGCGTCGGGGATTCCTACAATGAGCAGTTCTTC. As protein: CASSVGDSYNEQFF.

The chain recombines TRBV30 with TRBJ2-1; 8 nucleotides align to TRBD2. The V segment lost 8 bases and the J segment 3 bases; nucleotides outside the gene matches: 9. The germline CDR1 and CDR2 sequences are GTSNPN and SVGIG (reference sequence). This CDR3 comprises 14 residues. CDR3 protein: CAHLLAENYNEQFF. CDR3 nucleotides: TGTGCCCATTTACTAGCGGAAAACTACAATGAGCAGTTCTTC.

The chain employs TRBV27 and TRBJ1-1; perhaps TRBD1 as D (5 bases). Trimming stripped 8 bases from V and 8 bases from J, with 9 bases between. This CDR3 comprises 10 residues. Germline V gene sequence: CDR1 MNHEY, CDR2 SMNVEV (reference sequence). The DNA for the CDR3 is TGTGCCAGCGCCGGGACGGAAGCTTTCTTT. Its translation: CASAGTEAFF.